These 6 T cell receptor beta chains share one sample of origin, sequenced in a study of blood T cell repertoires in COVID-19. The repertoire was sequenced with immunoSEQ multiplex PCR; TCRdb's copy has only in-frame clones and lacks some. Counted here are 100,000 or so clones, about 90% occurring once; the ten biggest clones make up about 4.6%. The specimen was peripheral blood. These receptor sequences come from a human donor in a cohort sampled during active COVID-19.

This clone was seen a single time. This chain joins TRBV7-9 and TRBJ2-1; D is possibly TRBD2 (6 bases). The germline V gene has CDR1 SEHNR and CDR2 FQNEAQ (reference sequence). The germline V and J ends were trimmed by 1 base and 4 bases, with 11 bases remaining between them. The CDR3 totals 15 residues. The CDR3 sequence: CASSLGVGGYNEQFF. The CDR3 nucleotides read TGTGCCAGCAGCTTAGGGGTCGGAGGGTACAATGAGCAGTTCTTC.

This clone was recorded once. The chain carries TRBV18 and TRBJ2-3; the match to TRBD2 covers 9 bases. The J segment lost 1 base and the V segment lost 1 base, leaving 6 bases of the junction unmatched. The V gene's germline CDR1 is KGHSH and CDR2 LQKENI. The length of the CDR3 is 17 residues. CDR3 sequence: CASSPLGRTSGTDTQYF. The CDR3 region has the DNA TGTGCCAGCTCACCACTAGGCCGGACTAGCGGCACAGATACGCAGTATTTT.

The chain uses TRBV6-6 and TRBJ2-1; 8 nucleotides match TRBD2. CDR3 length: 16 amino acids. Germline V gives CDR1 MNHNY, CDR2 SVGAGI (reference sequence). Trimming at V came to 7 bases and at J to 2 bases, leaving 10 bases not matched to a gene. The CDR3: CASKKRAGGAYNEQFF. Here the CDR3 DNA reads TGTGCCAGCAAAAAACGGGCGGGGGGAGCCTACAATGAGCAGTTCTTC.

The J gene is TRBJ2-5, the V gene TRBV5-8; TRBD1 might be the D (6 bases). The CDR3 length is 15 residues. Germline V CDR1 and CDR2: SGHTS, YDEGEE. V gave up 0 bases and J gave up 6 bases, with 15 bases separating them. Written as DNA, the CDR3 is TGTGCCAGCAGCTTGGAAGGGGGTGCTTCGCAGACCCAGTACTTC. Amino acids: CASSLEGGASQTQYF.

This CDR3 is CATSVAGGPNTQYF. The CDR3 DNA reads as TGTGCCACCTCGGTAGCGGGAGGGCCGAATACGCAGTATTTT. V gene TRBV6-5 combines with J gene TRBJ2-3, with TRBD2 matching over 11 bases. Germline assignment: CDR1 MNHEY and CDR2 SVGAGI. After removal of 10 bases from V and 7 bases from J, the junction contained 10 bases not matched to a gene. The CDR3 spans 14 residues.

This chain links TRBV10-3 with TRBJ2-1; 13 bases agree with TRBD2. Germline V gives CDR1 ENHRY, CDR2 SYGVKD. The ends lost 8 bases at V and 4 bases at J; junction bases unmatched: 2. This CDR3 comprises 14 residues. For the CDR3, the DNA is TGTGCCATCGCGACTAGCGGGGGGTACAATGAGCAGTTCTTC. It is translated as CAIATSGGYNEQFF.